The rows below give T cell receptor beta chains drawn from one sample of a study of T cells in Graves' hyperthyroidism and ophthalmopathy. In TCRdb, the multiplex PCR reads were re-called with MiXCR into one record per CDR3 protein. This sample has hundreds of thousands of distinct CDR3 sequences, with about a sixth found just once. The source material was blood. The origin of the receptors is a woman younger than 35 with Graves' hyperthyroidism. The CDR3 runs from the conserved cysteine through the conserved F or W. A D gene is named only where the DNA matches it firmly. Rows give clone size only sometimes, using once, few, many, or a class for an expanded clone.

D gene,V gene,clone size,J gene,CDR3 DNA,CDR3 protein
.,TRBV5-5,many,TRBJ2-2,TGTGCCAGCAGCCCCCATTCCGGGGAGCTGTTTTTT,CASSPHSGELFF
.,TRBV19,many,TRBJ1-5,TGTGCCAGTAGTATGCCTGAAGGGGTTAGAGGCAATCAGCCCCAGCATTTT,CASSMPEGVRGNQPQHF
TRBD2,TRBV6-2/TRBV6-3,.,TRBJ2-5,TGTGCCAGCAGCACGGGACTAGCGGGGGTCCGAGAGACCCAGTACTTC,CASSTGLAGVRETQYF
.,TRBV7-6,many,TRBJ1-1,TGTGCCAGCAGCTTAGATGACGTTATGAACACTGAAGCTTTCTTT,CASSLDDVMNTEAFF
TRBD1,TRBV12-5,many,TRBJ2-7,TGTGCTAGTGGTTTGCCTACAGGGGCCTACGAGCAGTACTTC,CASGLPTGAYEQYF
.,TRBV28,.,TRBJ2-1,TGTGCCAGCAGTTTTTTGCGAAACTACAATGAGCAGTTCTTC,CASSFLRNYNEQFF
.,TRBV6-1,.,TRBJ2-5,TGTGCCAGCAGTGCGGGTAGGGCGGAGACCCAGTACTTC,CASSAGRAETQYF
.,TRBV25-1,.,TRBJ2-1,TGTGCCAGCAACACAGGGAATCACAATGAGCAGTTCTTC,CASNTGNHNEQFF
.,TRBV5-6,few,TRBJ2-2,TGTGCCAGCAGCCCGGAACTGGGGGAGCTGTTTTTT,CASSPELGELFF
TRBD2,TRBV14,.,TRBJ2-5,TGTGCCAGCAGCCAAGAGTTCAAGCGGGGGAAGTACCAAGAGACCCAGTACTTC,CASSQEFKRGKYQETQYF
TRBD1,TRBV3-1,.,TRBJ2-1,TGTGCCAGCAGCCTCCGGGACAGGGGGCGCGGTGAGCAGTTCTTC,CASSLRDRGRGEQFF
.,TRBV25-1,.,TRBJ1-1,TGTGCCAGCAGTTCGTATTCAAAGGACACTGAAGCTTTCTTT,CASSSYSKDTEAFF
.,TRBV29-1,few,TRBJ1-1,TGCAGCGTTGAGGGGCGCGGACTTGAAGCTTTCTTT,CSVEGRGLEAFF
.,TRBV7-2,few,TRBJ2-3,TGTGCCAGCAGCTTAGGGCCGCTTGGGGGCTTCACAGATACGCAGTATTTT,CASSLGPLGGFTDTQYF
.,TRBV6-2/TRBV6-3,few,TRBJ1-1,TGTGCCAGCAGGGACACCCTTTCTGAAGCTTTCTTT,CASRDTLSEAFF
.,TRBV28,many,TRBJ1-2,TGTGCCAGCAGTTTAATTAACGGGGGAGCTAACTATGGCTACACCTTC,CASSLINGGANYGYTF
TRBD2,TRBV2,many,TRBJ2-3,TGTGCCAGCAGTGCGGGACTAGCGGGAGCTACGCAGTATTTT,CASSAGLAGATQYF
.,TRBV28,many,TRBJ2-7,TGTGCCAGCACGTCGGGAGACCTCTCCTACGAGCAGTACTTC,CASTSGDLSYEQYF
TRBD1,TRBV19,.,TRBJ1-1,TGTGCCAGTAGTTGGGCAGGGGGTGAAGCTTTCTTT,CASSWAGGEAFF
TRBD1,TRBV5-4,many,TRBJ1-2,TGTGCCAGCAGCGTGACAGGGGTTCGCGGCTACACCTTC,CASSVTGVRGYTF
.,TRBV6-2/TRBV6-3,few,TRBJ2-3,TGTGCCAGCAGTTACTCGAAGGCTAGCCCCACAGATACGCAGTATTTT,CASSYSKASPTDTQYF
TRBD2,TRBV20-1,few,TRBJ2-1,TGCAGTGCTAGAGCTAGCGGGATTAACAATGAGCAGTTCTTC,CSARASGINNEQFF
.,TRBV18,many,TRBJ1-2,TGTGCCAGCTCACCCACCAATTACTATGGCTACACCTTC,CASSPTNYYGYTF